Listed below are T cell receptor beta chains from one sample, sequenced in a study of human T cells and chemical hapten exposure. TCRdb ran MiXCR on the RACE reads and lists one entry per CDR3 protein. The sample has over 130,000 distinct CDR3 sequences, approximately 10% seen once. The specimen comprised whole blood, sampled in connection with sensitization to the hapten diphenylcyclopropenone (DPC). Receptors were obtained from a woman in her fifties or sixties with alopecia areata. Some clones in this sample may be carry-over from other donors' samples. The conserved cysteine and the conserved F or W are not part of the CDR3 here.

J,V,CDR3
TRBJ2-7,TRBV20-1,SASKRGYEQY
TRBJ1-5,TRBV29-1,SAGEGQGLNQPQH
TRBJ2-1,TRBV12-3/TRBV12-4,ASSLAVRNNEQF
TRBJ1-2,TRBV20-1,SAHQSGQGAIGYT
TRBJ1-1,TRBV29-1,SVPRAGTSDTEAF
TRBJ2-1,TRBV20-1,SAWFTSGSGYNEQF
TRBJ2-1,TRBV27,ASSLDGSSYNEQF
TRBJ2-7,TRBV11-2,ASSGSGFYEQY
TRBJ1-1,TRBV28,ASRFMNTEAF
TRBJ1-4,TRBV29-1,SAKGRGRATNEKLF
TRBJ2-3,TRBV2,ASSSLRLAGATDTQY
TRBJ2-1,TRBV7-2,ASSSTSIPNEQF
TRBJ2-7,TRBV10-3,AISESTSVNDEQY
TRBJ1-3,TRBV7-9,ASSPQGRGGNTIY
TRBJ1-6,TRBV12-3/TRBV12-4,ASSLGTGVGSPLH
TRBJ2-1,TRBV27,ASSFWLAGNEQF